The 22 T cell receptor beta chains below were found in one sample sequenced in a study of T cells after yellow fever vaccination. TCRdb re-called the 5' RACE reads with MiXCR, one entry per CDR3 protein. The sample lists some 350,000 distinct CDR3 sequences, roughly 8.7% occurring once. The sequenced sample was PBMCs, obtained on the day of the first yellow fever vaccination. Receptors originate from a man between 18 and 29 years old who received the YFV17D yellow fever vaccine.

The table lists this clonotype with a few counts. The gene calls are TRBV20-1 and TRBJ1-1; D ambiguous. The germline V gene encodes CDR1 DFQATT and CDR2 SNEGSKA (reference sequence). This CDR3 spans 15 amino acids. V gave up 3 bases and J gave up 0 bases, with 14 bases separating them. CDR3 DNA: TGCAGTGCTAGTGAAGGAGGCAGTATGAACACTGAAGCTTTCTTT. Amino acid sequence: CSASEGGSMNTEAFF.

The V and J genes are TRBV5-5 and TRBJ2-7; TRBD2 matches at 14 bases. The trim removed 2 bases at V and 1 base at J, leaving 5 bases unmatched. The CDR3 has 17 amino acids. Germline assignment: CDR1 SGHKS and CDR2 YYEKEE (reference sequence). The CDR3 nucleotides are TGTGCCAGCAGCTTAGGACTAGCGGGGGGTATATCCTACGAGCAGTACTTC. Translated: CASSLGLAGGISYEQYF.

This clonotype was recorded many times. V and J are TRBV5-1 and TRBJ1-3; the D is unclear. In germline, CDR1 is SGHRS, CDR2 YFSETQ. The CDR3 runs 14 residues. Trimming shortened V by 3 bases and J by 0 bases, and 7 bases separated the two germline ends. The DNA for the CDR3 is TGCGCCAGCAGCTCACGGGGCTCTGGAAACACCATATATTTT. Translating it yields CASSSRGSGNTIYF.

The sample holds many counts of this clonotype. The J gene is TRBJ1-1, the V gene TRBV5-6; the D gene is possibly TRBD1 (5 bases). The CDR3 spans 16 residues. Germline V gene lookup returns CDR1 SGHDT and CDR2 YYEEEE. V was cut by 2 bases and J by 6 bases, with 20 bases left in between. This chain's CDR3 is CASSFLTDRRVPEAFF. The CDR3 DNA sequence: TGTGCCAGCAGCTTTCTAACCGACAGACGGGTTCCTGAAGCTTTCTTT.

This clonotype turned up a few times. The CDR3 region has the DNA TGCAGTGCCCGCCAGTCGGGGGGCGCGAATCAGCCCCAGCATTTT. It translates to CSARQSGGANQPQHF. This sequence joins TRBV20-1 and TRBJ1-5; D possibly corresponds to TRBD1 (6 bases). Germline CDR1 and CDR2: DFQATT and SNEGSKA (reference sequence). Trimming removed 6 bases at V and 4 bases at J, with 19 bases between. CDR3 length: 15 amino acids.

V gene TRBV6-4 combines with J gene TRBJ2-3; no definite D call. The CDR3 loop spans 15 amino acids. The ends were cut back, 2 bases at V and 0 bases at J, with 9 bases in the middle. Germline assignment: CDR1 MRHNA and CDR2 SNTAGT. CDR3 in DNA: TGTGCCAGCAGTGACCGTGCAGCTAGCACAGATACGCAGTATTTT. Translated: CASSDRAASTDTQYF.

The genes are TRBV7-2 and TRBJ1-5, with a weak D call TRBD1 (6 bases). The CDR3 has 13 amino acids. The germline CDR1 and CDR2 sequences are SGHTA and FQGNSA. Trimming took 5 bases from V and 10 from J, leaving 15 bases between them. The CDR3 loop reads CASSTKDRSPQHF. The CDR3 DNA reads TGTGCCAGCAGCACCAAGGACAGATCCCCCCAGCATTTT.

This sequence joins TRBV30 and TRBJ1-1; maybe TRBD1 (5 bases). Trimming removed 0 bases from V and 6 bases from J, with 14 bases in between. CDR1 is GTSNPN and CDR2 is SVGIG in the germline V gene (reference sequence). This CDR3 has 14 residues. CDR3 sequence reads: CAWSVGQGWAEAFF. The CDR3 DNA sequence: TGTGCCTGGAGTGTAGGGCAGGGATGGGCTGAAGCTTTCTTT.

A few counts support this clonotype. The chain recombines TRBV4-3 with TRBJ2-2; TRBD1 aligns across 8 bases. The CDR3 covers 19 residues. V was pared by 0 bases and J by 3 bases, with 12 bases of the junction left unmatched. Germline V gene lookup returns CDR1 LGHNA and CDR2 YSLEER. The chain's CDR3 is CASSQDHWGQGADTGELFF. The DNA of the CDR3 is TGCGCCAGCAGCCAAGATCATTGGGGGCAGGGGGCCGACACCGGGGAGCTGTTTTTT.

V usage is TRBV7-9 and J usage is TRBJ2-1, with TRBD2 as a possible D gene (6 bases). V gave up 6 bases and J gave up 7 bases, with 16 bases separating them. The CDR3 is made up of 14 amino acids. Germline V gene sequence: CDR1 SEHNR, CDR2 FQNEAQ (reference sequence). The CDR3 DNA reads TGTGCCAGCAGTCCTCCGGGAGATGGAAATGAGCAGTTCTTC. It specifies CASSPPGDGNEQFF.

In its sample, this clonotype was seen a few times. In DNA form, the CDR3 reads TGTGCCGGAAGACAGGGAGAGGATTCACCCCTCCACTTT. It codes for CAGRQGEDSPLHF. The chain joins TRBV12-3 or TRBV12-4 to TRBJ1-6; 7 positions agree with TRBD1. V dropped 11 bases and J dropped 8; count of bases not matched to a gene: 9. CDR3 size: 13 residues.

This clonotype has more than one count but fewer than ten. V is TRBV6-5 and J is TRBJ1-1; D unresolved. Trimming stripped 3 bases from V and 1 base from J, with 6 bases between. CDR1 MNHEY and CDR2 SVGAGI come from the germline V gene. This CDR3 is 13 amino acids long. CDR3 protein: CASSYQENTEAFF. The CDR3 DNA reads TGTGCCAGCAGTTATCAGGAGAACACTGAAGCTTTCTTT.

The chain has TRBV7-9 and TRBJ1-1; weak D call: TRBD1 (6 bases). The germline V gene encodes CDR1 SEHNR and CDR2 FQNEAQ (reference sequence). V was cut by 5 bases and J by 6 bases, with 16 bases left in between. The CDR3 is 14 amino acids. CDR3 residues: CASSIQGNGAEAFF. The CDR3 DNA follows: TGTGCCAGCAGCATACAGGGTAATGGTGCTGAAGCTTTCTTT.

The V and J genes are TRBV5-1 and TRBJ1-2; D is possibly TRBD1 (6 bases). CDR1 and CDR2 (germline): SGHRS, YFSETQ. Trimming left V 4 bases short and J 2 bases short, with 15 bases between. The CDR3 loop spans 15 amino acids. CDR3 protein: CASSAVSQGNYGYTF. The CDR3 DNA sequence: TGCGCCAGCAGCGCCGTGTCCCAGGGGAACTATGGCTACACCTTC.

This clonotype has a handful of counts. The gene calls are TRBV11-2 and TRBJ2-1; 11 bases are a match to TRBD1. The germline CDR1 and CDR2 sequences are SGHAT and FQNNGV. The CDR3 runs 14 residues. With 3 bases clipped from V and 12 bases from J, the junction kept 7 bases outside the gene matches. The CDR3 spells CASSFGTGGMGQFF. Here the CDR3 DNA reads TGTGCCAGCAGCTTTGGGACAGGGGGTATGGGGCAGTTCTTC.

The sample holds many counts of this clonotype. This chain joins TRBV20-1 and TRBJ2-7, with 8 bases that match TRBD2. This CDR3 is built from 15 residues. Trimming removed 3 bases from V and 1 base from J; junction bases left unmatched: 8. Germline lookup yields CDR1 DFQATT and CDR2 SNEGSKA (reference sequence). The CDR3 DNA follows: TGCAGTGCTAGTAGCGAGCGGGGGTCTTCCTACGAGCAGTACTTC. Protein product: CSASSERGSSYEQYF.

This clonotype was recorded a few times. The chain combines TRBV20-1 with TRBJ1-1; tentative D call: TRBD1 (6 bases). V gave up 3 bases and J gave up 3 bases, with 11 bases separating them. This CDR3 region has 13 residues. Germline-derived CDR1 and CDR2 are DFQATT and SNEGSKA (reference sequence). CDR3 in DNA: TGCAGTGCTAGTAGGGGGTGGGACACTGAAGCTTTCTTT. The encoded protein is CSASRGWDTEAFF.

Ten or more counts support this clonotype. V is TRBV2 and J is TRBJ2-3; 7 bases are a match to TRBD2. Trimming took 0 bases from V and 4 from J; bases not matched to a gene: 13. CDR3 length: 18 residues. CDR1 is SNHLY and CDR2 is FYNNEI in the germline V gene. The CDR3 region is CASSEAGPTSYIADTQYF. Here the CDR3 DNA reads TGTGCCAGCAGTGAAGCCGGGCCGACTAGCTATATCGCAGATACGCAGTATTTT.

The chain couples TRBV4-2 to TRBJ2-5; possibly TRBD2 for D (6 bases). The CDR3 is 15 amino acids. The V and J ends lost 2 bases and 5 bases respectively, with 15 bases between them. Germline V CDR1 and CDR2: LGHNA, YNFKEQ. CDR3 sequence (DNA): TGTGCCAGCAGCCAACCGGGACGGGGGTTTGAGACCCAGTACTTC. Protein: CASSQPGRGFETQYF.

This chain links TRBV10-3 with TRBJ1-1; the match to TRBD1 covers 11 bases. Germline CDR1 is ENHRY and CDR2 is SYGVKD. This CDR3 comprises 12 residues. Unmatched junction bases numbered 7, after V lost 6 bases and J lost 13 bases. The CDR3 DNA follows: TGTGCCATCAGCCGGGACAGGGGGATCGTTTTCTTT. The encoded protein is CAISRDRGIVFF.

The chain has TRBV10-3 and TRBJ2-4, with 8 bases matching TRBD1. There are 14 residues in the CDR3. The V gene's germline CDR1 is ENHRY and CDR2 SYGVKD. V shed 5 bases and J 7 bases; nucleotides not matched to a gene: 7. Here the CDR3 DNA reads TGTGCCATCAGTCCCGGGACAGGAGTTAACATTCAGTACTTC. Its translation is CAISPGTGVNIQYF.

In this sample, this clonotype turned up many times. CDR3 bases: TGTGCCAGCAGCCCCGGGGGCCAACGAGCTTTCTTT. Translation gives CASSPGGQRAFF. This chain uses TRBV11-2 with TRBJ1-1; D may be TRBD1 (6 bases). The germline CDR1 and CDR2 sequences are SGHAT and FQNNGV. The CDR3 is 12 amino acids. V was cut by 5 bases and J by 10 bases, with 14 bases left in between.